These 28 T cell receptor beta chains were sequenced from one sample in a study of T-cell memory formation after mild COVID-19. One entry per CDR3 protein, called by TCRdb with MiXCR from the 5' RACE reads. Here the sample spans roughly 340,000 distinct CDR3 sequences, 20% to 25% being singletons. The specimen was PBMCs or a T cell subset sorted from them (not recorded which). These receptor sequences come from a young man who had mild COVID-19 (a few samples of this study predate the infection). Cell type and time point are not known.

This clonotype has just a few counts. The chain combines TRBV10-3 with TRBJ2-5; a weak D match, TRBD2 (7 bases). The germline gives CDR1 ENHRY, CDR2 SYGVKD. The CDR3 is made up of 15 amino acids. V lost 11 bases and J lost 5, with 24 bases in between. For the CDR3, the DNA is TGTGCCTCCCACCAAGGGAGGGGGGGCCCGGAGACCCAGTACTTC. Protein product: CASHQGRGGPETQYF.

The chain has TRBV4-3 and TRBJ2-3; 10 bases are a match to TRBD2. The V segment lost 4 bases and the J segment 0 bases; nucleotides outside the gene matches: 4. The CDR3 covers 16 residues. Germline lookup yields CDR1 LGHNA and CDR2 YSLEER. The chain's CDR3 is CASSPTAGGSTDTQYF. The CDR3 DNA sequence: TGCGCCAGCAGCCCCACAGCGGGGGGGAGCACAGATACGCAGTATTTT.

The table lists this clonotype with a few counts. The chain couples TRBV6-2 or TRBV6-3 to TRBJ2-1; 9 bases align to TRBD1. The ends lost 5 bases at V and 8 bases at J; junction bases unmatched: 13. This CDR3 is built from 16 residues. Per the germline V gene, CDR1 is MNHEY and CDR2 is SVGEGT. The CDR3 here is CASSKIGTGSGDEQFF. In DNA, the CDR3 is TGTGCCAGCAGTAAGATAGGGACAGGGAGTGGGGATGAGCAGTTCTTC.

The rearrangement joins TRBV6-2 or TRBV6-3 to TRBJ1-5; D unclear. Germline loops: CDR1 MNHEY, CDR2 SVGEGT. V was cut by 8 bases and J by 7 bases, with 24 bases left in between. The length of the CDR3 is 16 residues. The CDR3 is CASPVRVPVGRQPQHF. The CDR3 DNA sequence: TGTGCCAGCCCAGTTAGGGTGCCAGTTGGTCGCCAGCCCCAGCATTTT.

This clonotype was picked up a small number of times. The rearrangement uses TRBV7-9 and TRBJ2-5; TRBD2 might be the D (6 bases). The CDR3 contains 14 residues. The germline V and J ends were trimmed by 4 bases and 4 bases, with 13 bases remaining between them. From germline, CDR1 is SEHNR and CDR2 FQNEAQ (reference sequence). CDR3 DNA: TGTGCCAGCAGCTCCGGGGGATTGACAGAGACCCAGTACTTC. Translated: CASSSGGLTETQYF.

This clonotype showed up just a few times. The chain employs TRBV15 and TRBJ1-4; D gene ambiguous. Trimming removed 0 bases at V and 7 bases at J, with 6 bases between. This CDR3 has 13 amino acids. Germline V gene lookup returns CDR1 LNHNV and CDR2 YYDKDF (reference sequence). CDR3 in amino acids: CATSRDKGEKLFF. The CDR3 nucleotides read TGTGCCACCAGCAGAGATAAGGGTGAAAAACTGTTTTTT.

The rearrangement joins TRBV12-3 or TRBV12-4 to TRBJ2-2; D tentatively fits TRBD1 or TRBD2 (6 bases each). V lost 4 bases and J 0 bases, leaving 9 bases between the germline ends. The CDR3 covers 15 residues. CDR3 in amino acids: CASSWGAPNTGELFF. In DNA, the CDR3 is TGTGCCAGCAGTTGGGGGGCCCCGAACACCGGGGAGCTGTTTTTT.

V and J are TRBV5-1 and TRBJ2-3, with 10 bases aligning to TRBD1. CDR1 is SGHRS and CDR2 is YFSETQ in the germline V gene. Germline trimming cut 4 bases from V and 1 base from J; bases unmatched to any gene: 3. This CDR3 has 15 residues. CDR3 nucleotide sequence: TGCGCCAGCAGCACGGGGACAGGGGGCACAGATACGCAGTATTTT. Translating it yields CASSTGTGGTDTQYF. The whole variable domain, filled in from reference TRBV5-1 and TRBJ2-3, reads KAGVTQTPRYLIKTRGQQVTLSCSPISGHRSVSWYQQTPGQGLQFLFEYFSETQRNKGNFPGRFSGRQFSNSRSEMNVSTLELGDSALYLCASSTGTGGTDTQYFGPGTRLTVL.

This clonotype has ten or more counts. This sequence joins TRBV20-1 and TRBJ2-1, with 12 bases identical to TRBD2. Germline-derived CDR1 and CDR2 are DFQATT and SNEGSKA (reference sequence). Trimming cost V 1 base and J 10 bases; bases outside gene matches: 8. The CDR3 consists of 15 residues. The DNA of the CDR3 is TGCAGTGCTAGAGTGGGGACTAGCGGGCCAGGGGAGCAGTTCTTC. Amino acids: CSARVGTSGPGEQFF.

The rearrangement joins TRBV15 to TRBJ2-3; D remains ambiguous. The CDR3 consists of 15 residues. Trimming shortened V by 4 bases and J by 1 base, and 12 bases separated the two germline ends. Per germline, CDR1 LNHNV and CDR2 YYDKDF (reference sequence). The CDR3 protein is CATSMYADGTDTQYF. Written as DNA, the CDR3 is TGTGCCACCAGCATGTATGCGGACGGCACAGATACGCAGTATTTT.

J is TRBJ2-3 and V is TRBV20-1, with TRBD2 identical over 11 bases. V was pared by 1 base and J by 11 bases, with 14 bases of the junction left unmatched. CDR1 and CDR2 (germline): DFQATT, SNEGSKA (reference sequence). The CDR3 runs 16 residues. The CDR3 spells CSARVASGGTGQGQYF. DNA for the CDR3: TGCAGTGCTAGAGTGGCTAGCGGGGGGACCGGCCAGGGGCAGTATTTT.

This clonotype was seen repeatedly, ten times or more. The genes are TRBV20-1 and TRBJ2-7; TRBD2 matches at 8 bases. Germline V gene sequence: CDR1 DFQATT, CDR2 SNEGSKA (reference sequence). The trim removed 1 base at V and 3 bases at J, leaving 5 bases unmatched. The CDR3 totals 14 residues. CDR3 DNA: TGCAGTGCTAGAGCCGGGACTAGAAGCTACGAGCAGTACTTC. Translating gives CSARAGTRSYEQYF.

The chain employs TRBV7-9 and TRBJ1-6; the D gene is possibly TRBD1 (6 bases). The CDR3 is 13 residues long. Deletions cut 5 bases from V and 7 bases from J, with 9 bases between. From germline, CDR1 is SEHNR and CDR2 FQNEAQ (reference sequence). The CDR3 nucleotides read TGTGCCAGCAGCGGGGGCAGCAATTCACCCCTCCACTTT. This codes for CASSGGSNSPLHF.

This chain uses TRBV7-9 with TRBJ2-7, with D possibly being TRBD2 (7 bases). V lost 1 base, J lost 4 bases, and 14 bases lay in between. The CDR3 is 15 amino acids. The germline CDR1 and CDR2 sequences are SEHNR and FQNEAQ (reference sequence). In nucleotides, the CDR3 is TGTGCCAGCAGCTTAGGGGGGGGCCACCCTTACGAGCAGTACGTC. Translation gives CASSLGGGHPYEQYV.

The V call is TRBV9, the J call TRBJ1-2; D uncertain. The CDR3 totals 11 residues. The V end lost 3 bases, the J end lost 5 bases, and 5 bases lay between the germline ends. Germline loops: CDR1 SGDLS, CDR2 YYNGEE. The CDR3 region has the DNA TGTGCCAGCAGCGCACTATATGGCTACACCTTC. Translated: CASSALYGYTF.

This clonotype was recorded at least ten times. The J gene is TRBJ2-5, the V gene TRBV6-5, with D possibly being TRBD1 or TRBD2 (6 bases each). The CDR3 spans 14 residues. Germline V gene sequence: CDR1 MNHEY, CDR2 SVGAGI. V was pared by 5 bases and J by 4 bases, with 14 bases between. The CDR3 sequence: CASSASGGLETQYF. CDR3 coding DNA: TGTGCCAGCAGTGCCTCCGGGGGCTTAGAGACCCAGTACTTC.

This clonotype has more than one count but fewer than ten. The chain is built from TRBV12-3 or TRBV12-4 and TRBJ2-5; 12 bases match TRBD2. V lost 6 bases and J lost 3; bases outside the gene matches: 2. The CDR3 loop spans 14 amino acids. The chain's CDR3 is CASSWTSGKETQYF. CDR3 coding DNA: TGTGCCAGCAGCTGGACTAGCGGGAAAGAGACCCAGTACTTC.

This chain connects TRBV6-2 or TRBV6-3 to TRBJ1-1; D is perhaps TRBD1 (6 bases). This CDR3 contains 13 residues. The germline V and J ends were trimmed by 4 bases and 5 bases, with 11 bases remaining between them. Germline V lookup: CDR1 MNHEY, CDR2 SVGEGT. DNA of the CDR3: TGTGCCAGCAGTTGGGTAGGGGGAACTGAAGCTTTCTTT. Its protein product is CASSWVGGTEAFF.

This clonotype was counted at least ten times. The chain has TRBV12-3 or TRBV12-4 and TRBJ2-3, with 7 positions matching TRBD1. The CDR3 length is 15 residues. V was pared by 6 bases and J by 2 bases, with 8 bases of the junction left unmatched. The chain's CDR3 is CASRPPGQSTDTQYF. The CDR3 nucleotides read TGTGCCAGCAGACCTCCGGGACAGTCCACAGATACGCAGTATTTT.

The V and J genes are TRBV29-1 and TRBJ1-2; D perhaps matches TRBD1 (5 bases). Germline values: CDR1 SQVTM, CDR2 ANQGSEA. The CDR3 runs to 13 residues. V was shortened by 2 bases and J by 4 bases, with 11 bases between the two germline ends. The CDR3 sequence is CSVETRAFYGYTF. The CDR3 DNA sequence: TGCAGCGTTGAAACCAGGGCATTCTATGGCTACACCTTC.

The chain is built from TRBV20-1 and TRBJ2-7; weak D call: TRBD1 (5 bases). Trimming stripped 0 bases from V and 5 bases from J, with 11 bases between. The CDR3 totals 13 residues. Germline values: CDR1 DFQATT, CDR2 SNEGSKA (reference sequence). In nucleotides, the CDR3 is TGCAGTGCTAGAGAGGGGCCCCGGGACGAGCAGTACGTC. Encoded protein: CSAREGPRDEQYV.

There are a few counts of this clonotype. This chain's CDR3 is CATSDLQTGGISDTQYF. The CDR3 DNA is TGTGCCACCAGTGATTTGCAGACAGGGGGGATTTCAGATACGCAGTATTTT. The V gene is TRBV24-1, the J gene TRBJ2-3; TRBD1 aligns across 9 bases. The germline CDR1 and CDR2 sequences are KGHDR and SFDVKD. There are 17 residues in the CDR3. V shed 0 bases, J shed 4 bases, and the junction held 7 bases outside the gene matches.

This clonotype was seen only a few times. This chain links TRBV9 with TRBJ2-5; 9 bases fit TRBD1. CDR1 is SGDLS and CDR2 is YYNGEE in the germline V gene. Trimming at V came to 4 bases and at J to 2 bases, leaving 6 bases not matched to a gene. The CDR3 spans 15 residues. The CDR3 loop reads CASSTGGAVQETQYF. The CDR3 DNA reads as TGTGCCAGCAGCACAGGGGGCGCGGTTCAAGAGACCCAGTACTTC. The entire variable domain, with the rest obtained from reference TRBV9 and TRBJ2-5, is as follows: DSGVTQTPKHLITATGQRVTLRCSPRSGDLSVYWYQQSLDQGLQFLIQYYNGEERAKGNILERFSAQQFPDLHSELNLSSLELGDSALYFCASSTGGAVQETQYFGPGTRLLVL.

This clonotype has at least ten counts. This chain connects TRBV28 to TRBJ2-7; D tentatively fits TRBD1 or TRBD2 (5 bases each). There are 11 residues in the CDR3. The germline V and J ends were trimmed by 11 bases and 4 bases, with 12 bases remaining between them. Germline CDR1 reads MDHEN; CDR2 reads SYDVKM. The CDR3 here is CASRGGYEQYV. CDR3 coding DNA: TGTGCCTCTAGGGGCGGGTACGAGCAGTACGTC.

The chain combines TRBV3-1 with TRBJ2-3, with 14 bases lining up with TRBD2. Germline V lookup: CDR1 LGHDT, CDR2 YNNKEL (reference sequence). The CDR3 has 16 amino acids. V shed 1 base, J shed 4 bases, and the junction held 1 base outside the gene matches. The CDR3, as DNA: TGTGCCAGCAGCCAAGTGACTAGCGGGGGGGCAGATACGCAGTATTTT. Translated: CASSQVTSGGADTQYF.

This clonotype was observed a handful of times. The rearrangement joins TRBV5-1 to TRBJ1-1; TRBD1 matches 7 bases. J gave up 3 bases and V 4 bases, and 6 bases lay outside the gene matches. CDR3 length: 14 residues. The germline CDR1 and CDR2 sequences are SGHRS and YFSETQ. The chain's CDR3 is CASSADRRDTEAFF. The CDR3, as DNA: TGCGCCAGCAGCGCGGACAGGAGGGACACTGAAGCTTTCTTT.

The chain combines TRBV9 with TRBJ2-7; D remains unclear. Trimming cost V 3 bases and J 7 bases, with 8 bases left between them. Germline CDR1 is SGDLS and CDR2 is YYNGEE. The CDR3 sequence is 11 residues long. The CDR3 loop reads CASSAAGEQYF. The CDR3 bases are TGTGCCAGCAGCGCCGCTGGTGAGCAGTACTTC.

This clonotype was detected a few times. The chain is built from TRBV27 and TRBJ2-2; 10 bases line up with TRBD1. The CDR3 runs 18 residues. The germline V gene encodes CDR1 MNHEY and CDR2 SMNVEV (reference sequence). The J segment lost 6 bases and the V segment lost 1 base, leaving 11 bases of the junction unmatched. The CDR3 coding sequence is TGTGCCAGCAGTTTATTTTCGGGAGACAGGGGGCGAGCCGGGGAGCTGTTTTTT. As protein: CASSLFSGDRGRAGELFF.